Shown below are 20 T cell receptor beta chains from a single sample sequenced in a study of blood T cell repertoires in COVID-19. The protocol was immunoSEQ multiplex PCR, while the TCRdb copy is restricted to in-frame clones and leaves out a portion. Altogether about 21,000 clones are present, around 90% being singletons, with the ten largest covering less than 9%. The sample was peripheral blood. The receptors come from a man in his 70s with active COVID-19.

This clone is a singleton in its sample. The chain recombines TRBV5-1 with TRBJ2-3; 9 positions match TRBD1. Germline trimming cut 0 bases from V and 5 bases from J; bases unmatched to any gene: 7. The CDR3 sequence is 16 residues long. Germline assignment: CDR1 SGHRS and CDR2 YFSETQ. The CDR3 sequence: CASSLETGGAGDTQYF. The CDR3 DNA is TGCGCCAGCAGCTTGGAAACAGGGGGCGCGGGAGATACGCAGTATTTT.

The CDR3 DNA is TGTGCCAGCAGTTTATCTTCGGGGGCCTACGAGCAGTACTTC. Translated: CASSLSSGAYEQYF. This chain uses TRBV28 with TRBJ2-7; a weak D match, TRBD2 (6 bases). V was cut by 1 base and J by 2 bases, with 9 bases left in between. Germline V gene sequence: CDR1 MDHEN, CDR2 SYDVKM. The CDR3 runs 14 residues.

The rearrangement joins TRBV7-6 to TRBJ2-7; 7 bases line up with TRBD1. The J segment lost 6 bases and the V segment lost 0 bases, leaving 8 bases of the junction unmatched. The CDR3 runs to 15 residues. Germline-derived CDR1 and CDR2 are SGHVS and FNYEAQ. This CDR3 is CASSLAGTEVSEQYF. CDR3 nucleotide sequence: TGTGCCAGCAGCTTAGCGGGGACAGAAGTAAGCGAGCAGTACTTC.

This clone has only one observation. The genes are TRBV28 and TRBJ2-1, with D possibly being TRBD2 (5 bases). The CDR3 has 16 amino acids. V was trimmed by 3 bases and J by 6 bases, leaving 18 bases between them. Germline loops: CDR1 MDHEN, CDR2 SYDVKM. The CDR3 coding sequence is TGTGCCAGCAGTTTCTACCCTTCCCGGGCGGGCAATGAGCAGTTCTTC. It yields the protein CASSFYPSRAGNEQFF.

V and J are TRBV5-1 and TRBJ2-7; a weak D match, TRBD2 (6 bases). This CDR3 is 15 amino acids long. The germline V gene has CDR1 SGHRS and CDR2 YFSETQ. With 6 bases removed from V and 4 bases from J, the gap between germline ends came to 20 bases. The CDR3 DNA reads TGCGCCAGCACCCGGGGGTCTAGCGAGGTTTACGAGCAGTACTTC. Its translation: CASTRGSSEVYEQYF.

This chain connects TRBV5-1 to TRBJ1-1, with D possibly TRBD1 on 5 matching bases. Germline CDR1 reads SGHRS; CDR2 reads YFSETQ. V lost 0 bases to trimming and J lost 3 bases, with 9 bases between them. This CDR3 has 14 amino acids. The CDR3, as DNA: TGCGCCAGCAGCTTGGAGGGGAAGGACACTGAAGCTTTCTTT. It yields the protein CASSLEGKDTEAFF.

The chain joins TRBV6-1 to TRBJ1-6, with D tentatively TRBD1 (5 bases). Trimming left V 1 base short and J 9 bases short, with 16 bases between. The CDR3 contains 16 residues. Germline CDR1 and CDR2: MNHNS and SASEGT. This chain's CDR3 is CASSEVPGLGGSPLHF. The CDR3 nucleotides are TGTGCCAGCAGTGAAGTGCCAGGGTTAGGTGGTTCACCCCTCCACTTT.

The CDR3 here is CASLGTNNEQFF. The CDR3 nucleotides are TGTGCCTCCCTCGGGACTAACAATGAGCAGTTCTTC. The V call is TRBV10-3, the J call TRBJ2-1; 7 positions agree with TRBD2. Germline V gene lookup returns CDR1 ENHRY and CDR2 SYGVKD. The CDR3 is 12 residues long. After removal of 11 bases from V and 5 bases from J, the junction contained 6 bases not matched to a gene.

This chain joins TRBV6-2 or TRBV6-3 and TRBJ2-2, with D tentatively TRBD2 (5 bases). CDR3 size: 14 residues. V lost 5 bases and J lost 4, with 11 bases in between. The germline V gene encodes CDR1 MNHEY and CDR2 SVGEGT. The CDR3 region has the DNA TGTGCCAGCAGTCCCACTAGTGTCACCGGGGAGCTGTTTTTT. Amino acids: CASSPTSVTGELFF.

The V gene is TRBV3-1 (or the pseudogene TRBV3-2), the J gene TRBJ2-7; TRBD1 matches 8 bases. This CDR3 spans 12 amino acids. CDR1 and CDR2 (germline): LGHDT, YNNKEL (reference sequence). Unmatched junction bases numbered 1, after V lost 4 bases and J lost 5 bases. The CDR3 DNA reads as TGTGCCAGCAGCCCGACAGGGGACGAGCAGTACTTC. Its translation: CASSPTGDEQYF.

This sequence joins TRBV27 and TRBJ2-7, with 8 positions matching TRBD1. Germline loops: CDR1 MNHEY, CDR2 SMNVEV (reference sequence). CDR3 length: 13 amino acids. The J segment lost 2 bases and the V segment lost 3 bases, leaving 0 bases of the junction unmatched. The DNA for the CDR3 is TGTGCCAGCAGTTTGACAGGGGCCTACGAGCAGTACTTC. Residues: CASSLTGAYEQYF.

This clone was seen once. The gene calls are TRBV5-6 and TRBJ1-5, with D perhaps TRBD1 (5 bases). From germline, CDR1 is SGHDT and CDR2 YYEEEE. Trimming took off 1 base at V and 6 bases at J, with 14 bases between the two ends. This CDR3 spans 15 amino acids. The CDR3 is CASSLTGGVSQPQHF. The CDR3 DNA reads TGTGCCAGCAGCTTGACAGGTGGGGTGAGTCAGCCCCAGCATTTT.

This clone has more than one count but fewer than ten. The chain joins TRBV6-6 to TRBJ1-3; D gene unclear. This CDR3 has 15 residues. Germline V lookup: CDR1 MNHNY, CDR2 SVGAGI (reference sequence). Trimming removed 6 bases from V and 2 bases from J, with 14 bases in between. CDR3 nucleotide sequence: TGTGCCAGCAGCCGCGGGGAGGTCACTGGAAACACCATATATTTT. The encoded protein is CASSRGEVTGNTIYF.

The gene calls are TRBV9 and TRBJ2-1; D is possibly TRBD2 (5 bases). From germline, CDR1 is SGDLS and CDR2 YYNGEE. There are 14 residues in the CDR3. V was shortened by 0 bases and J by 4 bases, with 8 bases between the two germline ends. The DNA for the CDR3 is TGTGCCAGCAGCGTAGCAACGGGGTACAATGAGCAGTTCTTC. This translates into CASSVATGYNEQFF.

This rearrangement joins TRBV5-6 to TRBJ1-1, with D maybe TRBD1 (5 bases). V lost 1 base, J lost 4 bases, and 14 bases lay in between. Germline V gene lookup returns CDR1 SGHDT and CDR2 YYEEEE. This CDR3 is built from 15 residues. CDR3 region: CASSLSISGGTEAFF. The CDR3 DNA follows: TGTGCCAGCAGCTTGAGTATATCGGGGGGCACTGAAGCTTTCTTT.

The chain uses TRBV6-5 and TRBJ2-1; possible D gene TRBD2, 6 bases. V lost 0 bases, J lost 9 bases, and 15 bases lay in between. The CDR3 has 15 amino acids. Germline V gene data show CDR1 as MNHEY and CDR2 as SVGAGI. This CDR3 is CASSYSTGGRVEQFF. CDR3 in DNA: TGTGCCAGCAGTTACTCGACCGGGGGTAGGGTTGAGCAGTTCTTC.

CDR3 nucleotide sequence: TGTGCCAGCAGTTACTCACAAACCCAGCATTTT. Its protein is CASSYSQTQHF. The chain uses TRBV6-2 or TRBV6-3 and TRBJ1-5, with D uncertain. Trimming pared 0 bases from V and 11 bases from J, leaving 5 bases between. This CDR3 comprises 11 residues. CDR1 and CDR2 (germline): MNHEY, SVGEGT.

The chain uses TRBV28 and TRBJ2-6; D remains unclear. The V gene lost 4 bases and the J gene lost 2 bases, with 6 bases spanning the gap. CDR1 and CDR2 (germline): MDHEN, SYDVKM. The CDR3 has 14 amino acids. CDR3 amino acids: CASSSPAGANVLTF. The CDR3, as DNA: TGTGCCAGCAGTTCTCCGGCTGGGGCCAACGTCCTGACTTTC.

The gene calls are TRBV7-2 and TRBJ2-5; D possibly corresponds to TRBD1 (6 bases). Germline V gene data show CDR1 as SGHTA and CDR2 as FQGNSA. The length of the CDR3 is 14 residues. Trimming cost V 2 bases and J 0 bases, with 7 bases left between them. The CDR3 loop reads CASSLYRDQETQYF. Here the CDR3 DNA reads TGTGCCAGCAGCTTATACAGGGACCAAGAGACCCAGTACTTC. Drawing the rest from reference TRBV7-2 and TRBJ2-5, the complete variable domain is GAGVSQSPSNKVTEKGKDVELRCDPISGHTALYWYRQSLGQGLEFLIYFQGNSAPDKSGLPSDRFSAERTGGSVSTLTIQRTQQEDSAVYLCASSLYRDQETQYFGPGTRLLVL.

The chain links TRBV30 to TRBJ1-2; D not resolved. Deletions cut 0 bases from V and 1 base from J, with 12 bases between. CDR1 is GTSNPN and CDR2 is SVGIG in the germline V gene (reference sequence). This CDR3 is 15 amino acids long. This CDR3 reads CAWSVPRGFNYGYTF. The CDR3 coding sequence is TGTGCCTGGAGTGTACCCCGGGGTTTTAACTATGGCTACACCTTC.